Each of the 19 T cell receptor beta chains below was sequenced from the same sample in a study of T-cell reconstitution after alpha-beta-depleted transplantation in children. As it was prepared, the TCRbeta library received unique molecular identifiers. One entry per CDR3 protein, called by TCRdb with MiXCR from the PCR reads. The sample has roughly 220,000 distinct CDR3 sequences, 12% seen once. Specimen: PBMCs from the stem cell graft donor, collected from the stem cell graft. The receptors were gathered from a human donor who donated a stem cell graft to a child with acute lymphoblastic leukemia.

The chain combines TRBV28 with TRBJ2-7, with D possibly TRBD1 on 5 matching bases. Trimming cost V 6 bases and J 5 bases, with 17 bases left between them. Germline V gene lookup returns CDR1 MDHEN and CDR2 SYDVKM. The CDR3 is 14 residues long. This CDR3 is CASSLGLLRDEQYF. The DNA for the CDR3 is TGTGCCAGCAGCTTGGGGCTCCTCAGGGACGAGCAGTACTTC.

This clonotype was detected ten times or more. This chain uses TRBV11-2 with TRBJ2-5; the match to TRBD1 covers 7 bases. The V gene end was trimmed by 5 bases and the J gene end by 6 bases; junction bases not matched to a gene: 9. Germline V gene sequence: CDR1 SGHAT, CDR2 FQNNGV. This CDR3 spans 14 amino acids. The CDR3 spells CASSQGRGGQTQYF. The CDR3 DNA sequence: TGTGCCAGCAGCCAAGGGAGAGGGGGCCAGACCCAGTACTTC.

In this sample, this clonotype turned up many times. The CDR3 DNA is TGTGCCAGCAGTTCCGGGACTAGCGGGACGCGGAGTGAGACCCAGTACTTC. Translating it yields CASSSGTSGTRSETQYF. The chain joins TRBV27 to TRBJ2-5, with 13 positions matching TRBD2. CDR1 and CDR2 from the germline V gene are MNHEY and SMNVEV (reference sequence). Germline trimming cut 4 bases from V and 5 bases from J; bases unmatched to any gene: 10. This CDR3 region has 17 residues.

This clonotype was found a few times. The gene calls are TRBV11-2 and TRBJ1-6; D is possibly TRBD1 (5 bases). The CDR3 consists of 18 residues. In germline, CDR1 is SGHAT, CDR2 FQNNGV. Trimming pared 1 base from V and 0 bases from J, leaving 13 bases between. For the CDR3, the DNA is TGTGCCAGCAGCTTAGTGAGGGGCGCCGTCTCCTATAATTCACCCCTCCACTTT. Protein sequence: CASSLVRGAVSYNSPLHF.

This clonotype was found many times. This CDR3 is CASSLDRAQDEQYF. CDR3 in DNA: TGCGCCAGCAGCTTGGACAGGGCCCAAGACGAGCAGTACTTC. The chain has TRBV5-1 and TRBJ2-7, with D possibly matching TRBD1 (6 bases). The ends were cut back, 0 bases at V and 5 bases at J, with 12 bases in the middle. Germline V gene sequence: CDR1 SGHRS, CDR2 YFSETQ. CDR3 length equals 14 residues.

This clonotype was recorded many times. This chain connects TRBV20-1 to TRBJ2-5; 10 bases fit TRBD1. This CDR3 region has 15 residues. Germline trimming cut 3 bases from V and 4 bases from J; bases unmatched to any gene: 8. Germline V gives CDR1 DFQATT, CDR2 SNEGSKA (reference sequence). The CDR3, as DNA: TGCAGTGCTAGGGAGACAGGGGGCGGCCTAGAGACCCAGTACTTC. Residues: CSARETGGGLETQYF.

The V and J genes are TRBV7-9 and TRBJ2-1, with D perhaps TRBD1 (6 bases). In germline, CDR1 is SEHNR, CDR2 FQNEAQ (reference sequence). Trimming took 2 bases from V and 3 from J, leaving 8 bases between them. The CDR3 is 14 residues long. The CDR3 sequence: CASSLPGVYNEQFF. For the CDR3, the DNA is TGTGCCAGCAGCTTACCAGGGGTCTACAATGAGCAGTTCTTC. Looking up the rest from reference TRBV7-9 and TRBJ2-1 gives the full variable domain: DTGVSQNPRHKITKRGQNVTFRCDPISEHNRLYWYRQTLGQGPEFLTYFQNEAQLEKSRLLSDRFSAERPKGSFSTLEIQRTEQGDSAMYLCASSLPGVYNEQFFGPGTRLTVL.

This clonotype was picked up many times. CDR3 DNA: TGTGCCAGCAGGAGTTGGGGCAGGGGCACCTCTGGGGCCAACGTCCTGACTTTC. It codes for CASRSWGRGTSGANVLTF. This chain uses TRBV27 with TRBJ2-6; TRBD1 is a possible D gene (6 bases). Trimming shortened V by 6 bases and J by 0 bases, and 18 bases separated the two germline ends. The CDR3 is 18 residues long. CDR1 MNHEY and CDR2 SMNVEV come from the germline V gene (reference sequence).

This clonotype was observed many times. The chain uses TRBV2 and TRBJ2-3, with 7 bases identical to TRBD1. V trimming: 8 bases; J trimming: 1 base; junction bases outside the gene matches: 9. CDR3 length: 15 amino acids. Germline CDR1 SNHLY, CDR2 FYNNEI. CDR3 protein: CASDLTGIGTDTQYF. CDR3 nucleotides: TGTGCCAGCGACTTGACAGGGATCGGCACAGATACGCAGTATTTT.

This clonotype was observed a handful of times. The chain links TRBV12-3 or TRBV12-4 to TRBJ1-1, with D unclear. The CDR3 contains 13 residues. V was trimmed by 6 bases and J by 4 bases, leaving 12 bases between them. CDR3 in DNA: TGTGCCAGCAGAGGGAGAGTAGGCACTGAAGCTTTCTTT. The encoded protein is CASRGRVGTEAFF.

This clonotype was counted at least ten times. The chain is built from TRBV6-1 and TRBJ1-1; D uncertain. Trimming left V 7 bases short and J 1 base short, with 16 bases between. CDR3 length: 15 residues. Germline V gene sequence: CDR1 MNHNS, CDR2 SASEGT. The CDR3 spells CASIGLGSPNTEAFF. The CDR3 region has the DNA TGTGCCAGCATTGGATTAGGCTCTCCGAACACTGAAGCTTTCTTT.

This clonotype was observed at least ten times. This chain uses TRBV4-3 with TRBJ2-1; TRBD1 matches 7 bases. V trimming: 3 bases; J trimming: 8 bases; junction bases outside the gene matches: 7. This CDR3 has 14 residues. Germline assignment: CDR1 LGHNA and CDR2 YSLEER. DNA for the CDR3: TGCGCCAGCAGCCAGGCAGGGGGTATCGATGAGCAGTTCTTC. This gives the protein CASSQAGGIDEQFF.

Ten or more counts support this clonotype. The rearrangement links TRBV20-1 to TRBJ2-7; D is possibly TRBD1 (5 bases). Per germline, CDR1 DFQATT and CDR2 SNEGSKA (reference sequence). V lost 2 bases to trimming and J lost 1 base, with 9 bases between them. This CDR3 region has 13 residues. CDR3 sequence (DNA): TGCAGTGCTAGACCCCAGGGATCCTACGAGCAGTACTTC. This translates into CSARPQGSYEQYF.

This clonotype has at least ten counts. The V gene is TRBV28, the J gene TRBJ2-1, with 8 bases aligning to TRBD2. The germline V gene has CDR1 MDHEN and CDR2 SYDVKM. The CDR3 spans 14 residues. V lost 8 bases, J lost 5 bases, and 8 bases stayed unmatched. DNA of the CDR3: TGTGCCAGCGTAAGCGGGGGAGGGAACAATGAGCAGTTCTTC. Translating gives CASVSGGGNNEQFF.

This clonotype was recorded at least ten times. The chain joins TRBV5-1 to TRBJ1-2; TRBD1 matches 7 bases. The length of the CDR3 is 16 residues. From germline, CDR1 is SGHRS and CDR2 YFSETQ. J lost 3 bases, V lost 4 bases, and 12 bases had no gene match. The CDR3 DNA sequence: TGCGCCAGCAGCCCCTACCGACAGGGAGGGTACTATGGCTACACCTTC. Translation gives CASSPYRQGGYYGYTF.

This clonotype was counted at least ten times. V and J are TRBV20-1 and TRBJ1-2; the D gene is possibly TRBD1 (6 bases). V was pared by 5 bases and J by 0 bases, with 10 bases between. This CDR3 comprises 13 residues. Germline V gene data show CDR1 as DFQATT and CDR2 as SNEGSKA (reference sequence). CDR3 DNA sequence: TGCAGTGCTTCTCGGGACACTAACTATGGCTACACCTTC. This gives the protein CSASRDTNYGYTF.

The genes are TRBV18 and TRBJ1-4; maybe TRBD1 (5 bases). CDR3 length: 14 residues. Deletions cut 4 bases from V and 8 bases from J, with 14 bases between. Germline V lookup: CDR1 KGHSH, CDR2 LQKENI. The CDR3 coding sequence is TGTGCCAGCTCACAGCGACAGCGCGACGAAAAACTGTTTTTT. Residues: CASSQRQRDEKLFF.

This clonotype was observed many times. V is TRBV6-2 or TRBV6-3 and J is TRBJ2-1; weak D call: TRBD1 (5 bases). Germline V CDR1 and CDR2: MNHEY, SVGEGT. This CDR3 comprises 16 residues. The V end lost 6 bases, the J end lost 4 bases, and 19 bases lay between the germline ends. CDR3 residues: CASSRITRAPYNEQFF. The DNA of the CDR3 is TGTGCCAGCAGCCGCATTACCAGGGCCCCTTACAATGAGCAGTTCTTC.

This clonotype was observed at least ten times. The DNA of the CDR3 is TGTGCCAGCAGGAACAGAGCCTACGAGCAGTACTTC. This gives the protein CASRNRAYEQYF. The V gene is TRBV6-5, the J gene TRBJ2-7; no reliable D call. The CDR3 runs to 12 residues. The V and J ends lost 6 bases and 2 bases respectively, with 8 bases between them. CDR1 is MNHEY and CDR2 is SVGAGI in the germline V gene.